The 23 T cell receptor beta chains in this list originate from one sample, sequenced in a study of PD-L1 blockade in urothelial cancer. This table comes from immunoSEQ multiplex PCR, and its TCRdb copy is limited to in-frame clones, with some not included. Among some 100,000 clones listed, roughly nine tenths were seen once. This specimen consisted of PBMCs, obtained around atezolizumab (anti-PD-L1) treatment. Source of these receptors: a woman over 75 with urothelial cancer.

The rearrangement links TRBV19 to TRBJ1-2, with TRBD1 identical over 8 bases. This CDR3 region has 15 residues. The V gene end was trimmed by 2 bases and the J gene end by 4 bases; junction bases not matched to a gene: 6. Germline V gene sequence: CDR1 LNHDA, CDR2 SQIVND (reference sequence). The CDR3 loop is CASSITQGATYGYTF. The CDR3 DNA follows: TGTGCCAGTAGTATAACCCAGGGGGCTACCTATGGCTACACCTTC.

This chain connects TRBV2 to TRBJ1-1, with 7 bases fitting TRBD1. This CDR3 spans 14 amino acids. Germline CDR1 and CDR2: SNHLY and FYNNEI. Trimming took 5 bases from V and 0 from J; bases not matched to a gene: 3. The CDR3: CASSRQGMNTEAFF. CDR3 DNA: TGTGCCAGCAGTAGACAGGGCATGAACACTGAAGCTTTCTTT.

The rearrangement links TRBV7-9 to TRBJ2-7, with 7 bases lining up with TRBD1. V was clipped by 0 bases and J by 1 base; unmatched bases: 6. Germline CDR1 and CDR2: SEHNR and FQNEAQ (reference sequence). CDR3 length equals 16 residues. CDR3 in amino acids: CASSLADRQISYEQYF. The CDR3 DNA follows: TGTGCCAGCAGCTTAGCGGACAGGCAAATATCCTACGAGCAGTACTTC.

The table lists this clone with a few counts. This sequence joins TRBV9 and TRBJ2-1, with TRBD2 matching 14 bases. V was pared by 3 bases and J by 6 bases, with 5 bases of the junction left unmatched. Germline V gene data show CDR1 as SGDLS and CDR2 as YYNGEE. The CDR3 is made up of 16 amino acids. CDR3 sequence: CASSAPGLAGANEQFF. CDR3 DNA sequence: TGTGCCAGCAGCGCGCCGGGACTAGCGGGGGCCAATGAGCAGTTCTTC.

This chain uses TRBV5-1 with TRBJ2-3; TRBD2 agrees at 7 bases. This CDR3 spans 15 amino acids. J lost 0 bases, V lost 4 bases, and 5 bases had no gene match. Looked up from germline, CDR1 is SGHRS and CDR2 is YFSETQ. The CDR3 coding sequence is TGCGCCAGCAGCGACAAAGCGGGAAGCACAGATACGCAGTATTTT. Its protein product is CASSDKAGSTDTQYF.

This clone was seen just once. V gene TRBV10-3 combines with J gene TRBJ2-1; D not certain. Germline assignment: CDR1 ENHRY and CDR2 SYGVKD. The CDR3 totals 12 residues. V gave up 10 bases and J gave up 5 bases, with 12 bases separating them. CDR3 sequence: CATGAVDNEQFF. The CDR3 region has the DNA TGTGCCACCGGTGCGGTGGACAATGAGCAGTTCTTC.

V gene TRBV9 combines with J gene TRBJ2-1; 7 bases are shared with TRBD2. The CDR3 loop spans 16 amino acids. Unmatched junction bases numbered 7, after V lost 4 bases and J lost 0 bases. Germline CDR1 is SGDLS and CDR2 is YYNGEE. The CDR3 coding sequence is TGTGCCAGCAGCCCAGGAGCGGGATCCTCCTACAATGAGCAGTTCTTC. It codes for CASSPGAGSSYNEQFF.

The CDR3 sequence is CASSPSGTRTGELFF. The CDR3 DNA reads TGTGCCAGCAGCCCTTCCGGGACTCGCACCGGGGAGCTGTTTTTT. This rearrangement joins TRBV6-5 to TRBJ2-2; a weak D match, TRBD2 (6 bases). Germline loops: CDR1 MNHEY, CDR2 SVGAGI. CDR3 size: 15 residues. With 6 bases removed from V and 4 bases from J, the gap between germline ends came to 15 bases.

V is TRBV5-4 and J is TRBJ2-5; 7 bases are a match to TRBD2. Germline lookup yields CDR1 SGHNT and CDR2 YYREEE (reference sequence). The CDR3 runs to 15 residues. V dropped 1 base and J dropped 5; count of bases not matched to a gene: 8. The CDR3 sequence: CASSLPGREGETQYF. CDR3 nucleotide sequence: TGTGCCAGCAGCTTGCCGGGCAGGGAGGGTGAGACCCAGTACTTC. Complete variable domain (other parts from reference TRBV5-4 and TRBJ2-5): ETGVTQSPTHLIKTRGQQVTLRCSSQSGHNTVSWYQQALGQGPQFIFQYYREEENGRGNFPPRFSGLQFPNYSSELNVNALELDDSALYLCASSLPGREGETQYFGPGTRLLVL.

The rearrangement links TRBV7-3 to TRBJ1-1, with D hard to call. The length of the CDR3 is 14 residues. Deletions cut 5 bases from V and 5 bases from J, with 15 bases between. The V gene's germline CDR1 is SGHTA and CDR2 FQGTGA. The CDR3 DNA follows: TGTGCCAGCAGCCCTGCGGGCCCGGGGACTGAAGCTTTCTTT. Its protein product is CASSPAGPGTEAFF.

V is TRBV5-6 and J is TRBJ2-3, with 7 positions matching TRBD1. V was pared by 4 bases and J by 5 bases, with 10 bases of the junction left unmatched. The CDR3 has 15 residues. Germline CDR1 is SGHDT and CDR2 is YYEEEE. CDR3 residues: CASSPDRALGDTQYF. The CDR3 DNA is TGTGCCAGCAGCCCAGACAGGGCGTTGGGAGATACGCAGTATTTT. Variable domain in full (rest from reference TRBV5-6 and TRBJ2-3): DAGVTQSPTHLIKTRGQQVTLRCSPKSGHDTVSWYQQALGQGPQFIFQYYEEEERQRGNFPDRFSGHQFPNYSSELNVNALLLGDSALYLCASSPDRALGDTQYFGPGTRLTVL.

V is TRBV7-6 and J is TRBJ2-7; maybe TRBD1 (6 bases). This CDR3 has 15 amino acids. V gave up 1 base and J gave up 4 bases, with 14 bases separating them. The germline V gene encodes CDR1 SGHVS and CDR2 FNYEAQ. DNA for the CDR3: TGTGCCAGCAGCTTAGGAGAGGGGGAGCTTTACGAGCAGTACTTC. This encodes CASSLGEGELYEQYF. The full variable domain, its missing parts supplied by reference TRBV7-6 and TRBJ2-7, is GAGVSQSPRYKVTKRGQDVALRCDPISGHVSLYWYRQALGQGPEFLTYFNYEAQQDKSGLPNDRFSAERPEGSISTLTIQRTEQRDSAMYRCASSLGEGELYEQYFGPGTRLTVT.

The gene calls are TRBV5-1 and TRBJ1-3; 7 bases are shared with TRBD1. Germline loops: CDR1 SGHRS, CDR2 YFSETQ. Unmatched junction bases numbered 10, after V lost 4 bases and J lost 0 bases. The CDR3 totals 17 residues. In DNA form, the CDR3 reads TGCGCCAGCAGCCGTTTTTTTGACAGGGCCTCTGGAAACACCATATATTTT. Its protein is CASSRFFDRASGNTIYF.

This clone came up many times. The chain links TRBV19 to TRBJ1-2; 8 bases map to TRBD1. The germline V gene has CDR1 LNHDA and CDR2 SQIVND (reference sequence). The junction had 5 bases not matched to a gene; V was cut back by 0 bases and J by 11 bases. The CDR3 sequence is 13 residues long. The DNA of the CDR3 is TGTGCCAGTAGTATAGATCGGCAGGGGGCTTACACCTTC. Translation: CASSIDRQGAYTF.

This chain uses TRBV9 with TRBJ1-4, with no clear D. The length of the CDR3 is 18 residues. Germline CDR1 is SGDLS and CDR2 is YYNGEE. V was trimmed by 0 bases and J by 7 bases, leaving 22 bases between them. The CDR3 region is CASSVESSPGSRREKLFF. CDR3 in DNA: TGTGCCAGCAGCGTAGAGTCCAGCCCCGGGAGTCGGCGTGAAAAACTGTTTTTT. The full variable domain, with the rest looked up from reference TRBV9 and TRBJ1-4, is DSGVTQTPKHLITATGQRVTLRCSPRSGDLSVYWYQQSLDQGLQFLIQYYNGEERAKGNILERFSAQQFPDLHSELNLSSLELGDSALYFCASSVESSPGSRREKLFFGSGTQLSVL.

The chain employs TRBV9 and TRBJ2-3; the D gene is possibly TRBD2 (6 bases). Trimming removed 3 bases at V and 0 bases at J, with 11 bases between. The CDR3 loop spans 15 amino acids. Germline V CDR1 and CDR2: SGDLS, YYNGEE. The CDR3 is CASSGGVTSTDTQYF. The CDR3 nucleotides read TGTGCCAGCAGCGGGGGGGTTACTAGCACAGATACGCAGTATTTT.

The V call is TRBV6-1, the J call TRBJ2-7, with TRBD2 matching 8 bases. V was pared by 1 base and J by 3 bases, with 2 bases of the junction left unmatched. The CDR3 sequence is 14 residues long. From germline, CDR1 is MNHNS and CDR2 SASEGT. The CDR3 nucleotides read TGTGCCAGCAGTGAAGACGGGAGGGACTACGAGCAGTACTTC. This gives the protein CASSEDGRDYEQYF.

The chain is built from TRBV30 and TRBJ2-3; weak D call: TRBD2 (5 bases). V lost 1 base and J 4 bases, leaving 6 bases between the germline ends. The CDR3 is 12 amino acids. CDR1 and CDR2 from the germline V gene are GTSNPN and SVGIG (reference sequence). The CDR3 reads CAWSEAADTQYF. In DNA, the CDR3 is TGTGCCTGGAGTGAAGCGGCAGATACGCAGTATTTT.

This chain connects TRBV19 to TRBJ2-1; 7 bases are shared with TRBD2. The germline V gene has CDR1 LNHDA and CDR2 SQIVND (reference sequence). CDR3 length equals 15 residues. Trimming cost V 3 bases and J 4 bases; bases outside gene matches: 6. The CDR3 protein is CASSMGSGPYNEQFF. CDR3 bases: TGTGCCAGTAGTATGGGTAGCGGGCCTTACAATGAGCAGTTCTTC.

This sequence joins TRBV29-1 and TRBJ2-7; the D gene is possibly TRBD1 (5 bases). Germline V gene lookup returns CDR1 SQVTM and CDR2 ANQGSEA. Between the trimmed V and J ends, which lost 6 bases and 4 bases, there was a span of 10 bases. The CDR3 sequence is 11 residues long. The CDR3 DNA reads as TGCAGCGTCCATGGGGCATACGAGCAGTACTTC. It yields the protein CSVHGAYEQYF.

This chain uses TRBV5-1 with TRBJ2-7; TRBD1 aligns across 9 bases. The germline V gene encodes CDR1 SGHRS and CDR2 YFSETQ. This CDR3 has 15 amino acids. The junction had 11 bases not matched to a gene; V was cut back by 4 bases and J by 6 bases. The CDR3 reads CASSPRGQGEGEQYF. The CDR3 nucleotides are TGCGCCAGCAGCCCGAGGGGACAGGGCGAAGGCGAGCAGTACTTC.

V usage is TRBV5-1 and J usage is TRBJ1-5, with 9 bases fitting TRBD1. The CDR3 is 16 amino acids. The trim removed 4 bases at V and 2 bases at J, leaving 7 bases unmatched. The germline gives CDR1 SGHRS, CDR2 YFSETQ. The CDR3 here is CASSPGTGLGNQPQHF. CDR3 DNA sequence: TGCGCCAGCAGCCCCGGGACAGGGCTGGGCAATCAGCCCCAGCATTTT.

This clone showed up just once. The chain combines TRBV6-1 with TRBJ2-5, with D possibly matching TRBD2 (6 bases). Per germline, CDR1 MNHNS and CDR2 SASEGT. The ends were cut back, 2 bases at V and 5 bases at J, with 15 bases in the middle. The CDR3 runs 15 residues. The CDR3 DNA is TGTGCCAGCAGTGAAACGATCGGGGGTGGGGAGACCCAGTACTTC. It yields the protein CASSETIGGGETQYF.